In its sample, the clone carrying this TCR beta chain was seen a few times. What it binds is not known. These data are taken from a study of beta chain features in type 1 diabetes. Notes on the study in general: In type 1 diabetes patients, VDJ junctions had fewer insertions; deletions at these junctions were more frequent.

Every isolated RNA sample was fully reverse transcribed, so sequencing captured expressed TCRB transcripts. Assay used: immunoSEQ multiplex PCR; TCRdb lists only in-frame clones, some missing. The sample lists about 270,000 clones, roughly 14% occurring once. V was clipped by 4 bases and J by 4 bases, with 8 bases between them. CDR1 and CDR2 (germline): SGHRS, YFSETQ. The CDR3 length is 13 residues. Specimen: naive CD4+ T cells from blood. This chain connects TRBV5-1 to TRBJ1-4, with a tentative D call TRBD1 (5 bases). The clonotype originates from a woman aged 40 to 55 in good health. The CDR3: CASSPDSNEKLFF. The CDR3 DNA follows: TGCGCCAGCAGCCCCGACAGTAATGAAAAACTGTTTTTT.